This T cell receptor (beta chain) was documented in a study of T-cell memory formation after mild COVID-19. This CDR3 region has 18 residues. The germline V gene has CDR1 SGHRS and CDR2 YFSETQ. With 4 bases clipped from V and 2 bases from J, the junction kept 9 bases outside the gene matches. A single record per CDR3 protein comes from TCRdb applying MiXCR to the 5' RACE reads. The sample lists 140,000 to 150,000 distinct CDR3 sequences; about 6.1% were seen once. There are a few counts of this clonotype. This clonotype was obtained from an adult woman who had mild COVID-19 (a few samples of this study predate the infection). Cell type and time point are not known. The source material was PBMCs or a T cell subset sorted from them (not recorded which). The chain combines TRBV5-1 with TRBJ2-6; 10 positions match TRBD1. The CDR3 spells CASSRGTGASPGANVLTF. The CDR3 region has the DNA TGCGCCAGCAGCCGAGGGACAGGGGCCAGCCCTGGGGCCAACGTCCTGACTTTC.